The rows below give T cell receptor beta chains drawn from one sample of a study of shared clonotypes between healthy human individuals. TCRdb keeps only in-frame clones here, not all; method: immunoSEQ multiplex PCR. The sample has approximately 530,000 clones, about 95% seen once. What was sequenced was naive CD4+ T cells sorted from blood. These TCRs come from a woman in her 30s in good health. Each CDR3 is given without its conserved first and last residue.

J gene	V gene	CDR3 protein
TRBJ2-2	TRBV6-5	ASSSTNTGELF
TRBJ1-1	TRBV27	ASSFISDWNTEAF
TRBJ2-1	TRBV10-3	AHRDGNEQF
TRBJ2-3	TRBV6-6	ASGKREMSDTQY
TRBJ1-5	TRBV19	ASSIEAAGPQH
TRBJ1-3	TRBV12-2	ASRLGTDGGNTIY
TRBJ2-1	TRBV18	ASSSNILAESYNEQF
TRBJ1-1	TRBV18	ASSPLGENTEAF
TRBJ2-7	TRBV11-2	ASSPLLSGYHEQY
TRBJ2-3	TRBV7-2	ASSKYLGGDTQY
TRBJ2-2	TRBV5-1	ASSLRVGNTGELF
TRBJ2-1	TRBV28	ASSFGRVSNNEQF
TRBJ2-1	TRBV4-1	ASSLNLGTVSYNEQF
TRBJ2-7	TRBV28	ASRTSAYYEQY
TRBJ2-7	TRBV18	ASSLGQGSYEQY
TRBJ1-2	TRBV6-5	ASSYTGGYGYT
TRBJ2-7	TRBV4-2	ASSQVGAQGNEQY
TRBJ2-7	TRBV6-1	ASSGRQGERY
TRBJ2-2	TRBV11-3	ASSLLAGDFSTGELF
TRBJ1-1	TRBV2	ASSRAGEAF
TRBJ2-4	TRBV5-6	ASSQTQIAVLAKNIQY
TRBJ1-1	TRBV5-1	ASSHRDTKTRNTEAF
TRBJ2-3	TRBV28	ASSPYGSGAGDTQY
TRBJ2-6	TRBV6-1	ASDRSPGANVLT
TRBJ2-7	TRBV18	ASSQRTGLSEQY
TRBJ1-1	TRBV18	ASSPNSNTEAF
TRBJ2-5	TRBV19	ASSIGLPQETQY
TRBJ2-7	TRBV7-8	ASSPRLAAFYEQY
TRBJ2-7	TRBV20-1	SAQLDEQY
TRBJ1-3	TRBV4-1	ASSQEFDRVYPSPGNTIY
TRBJ1-2	TRBV5-1	ASSLAMTGNGYT
TRBJ1-2	TRBV12-5	ASAGEGGDYPRLVHGYT
TRBJ2-7	TRBV4-1	ASSQDGGRGYEQY
TRBJ1-4	TRBV7-2	ASSFAQHNEKLF
TRBJ2-5	TRBV5-1	ASSLGGAGRASETQY
TRBJ2-2	TRBV2	ASRLAGVRGELF
TRBJ1-5	TRBV6-5	ASRPYRGNQPQH
TRBJ1-5	TRBV25-1	ASRDTGLYSNQPQH
TRBJ1-1	TRBV7-6	ASSPGGVNTEAF
TRBJ1-5	TRBV7-9	ASSLGQGGQPQH
TRBJ1-4	TRBV11-3	ASSLVGPTGEKLF
TRBJ1-4	TRBV7-9	ASSSRATNEKLF
TRBJ2-3	TRBV10-2	ASRLAGGTDTQY
TRBJ2-4	TRBV5-4	ASSLEAKNIQY
TRBJ1-1	TRBV2	ATQRGTGGTEAF
TRBJ1-1	TRBV5-1	ASSSPGHTEAF
TRBJ2-5	TRBV10-2	ATIRGQKETQY
TRBJ1-4	TRBV28	ASSSFYRDEKLF
TRBJ2-5	TRBV5-1	ASSLYYSKETQY
TRBJ2-2	TRBV14	ASSPQANTGELF
TRBJ1-2	TRBV30	ALNPSGSLNYGYT